The 25 T cell receptor beta chains listed next were all sequenced from one sample in a study of T cells after posttransplantation cyclophosphamide. Sequenced by immunoSEQ multiplex PCR; TCRdb stores in-frame clones only, minus some. The sample gives 12,000 or so clones, none seen only once, and the top ten clones hold 7.3%. Sequenced sample: PBMCs. The receptor set was obtained from a woman in her thirties or forties in good health, CMV-negative, and a related stem cell transplant donor.

This clone has a count of ten or more. The rearrangement uses TRBV28 and TRBJ1-2; 7 bases are a match to TRBD1. V was clipped by 5 bases and J by 5 bases; unmatched bases: 5. Germline V gives CDR1 MDHEN, CDR2 SYDVKM. This CDR3 contains 13 residues. The CDR3 here is CASSPSTGYGYTF. The DNA of the CDR3 is TGTGCCAGCAGTCCGTCGACAGGGTATGGCTACACCTTC.

This clone was recorded at least ten times. The chain is built from TRBV6-1 and TRBJ2-5; D gene unclear. Trimming cost V 7 bases and J 2 bases, with 11 bases left between them. There are 13 residues in the CDR3. The germline V gene has CDR1 MNHNS and CDR2 SASEGT. The CDR3 protein is CASIGSLQETQYF. Here the CDR3 DNA reads TGTGCCAGCATCGGTTCCCTTCAAGAGACCCAGTACTTC.

This clone was observed at least ten times. This sequence joins TRBV15 and TRBJ1-1; TRBD1 matches 7 bases. Germline CDR1 and CDR2: LNHNV and YYDKDF (reference sequence). Trimming removed 3 bases from V and 1 base from J; junction bases left unmatched: 5. The CDR3 consists of 15 residues. The CDR3 DNA reads TGTGCCACCAGCAGGCAACGGACAGGGAACACTGAAGCTTTCTTT. This sequence encodes CATSRQRTGNTEAFF.

This clone was observed many times. The chain joins TRBV4-2 to TRBJ2-7; perhaps TRBD2 as D (5 bases). Trimming stripped 4 bases from V and 2 bases from J, with 18 bases between. This CDR3 has 16 amino acids. CDR1 and CDR2 (germline): LGHNA, YNFKEQ. The CDR3 nucleotides are TGTGCCAGCAGCCTAGAGGACTCTGACTTCCCCTACGAGCAGTACTTC. Translating it yields CASSLEDSDFPYEQYF.

This clone appeared many times. The V call is TRBV9, the J call TRBJ1-3; D uncertain. The CDR3 totals 15 residues. CDR1 and CDR2 from the germline V gene are SGDLS and YYNGEE. Trimming stripped 0 bases from V and 0 bases from J, with 7 bases between. CDR3 nucleotide sequence: TGTGCCAGCAGCGTAGGCGGCCACTCTGGAAACACCATATATTTT. Translated: CASSVGGHSGNTIYF.

In its sample, this clone was seen many times. The V call is TRBV5-4, the J call TRBJ2-7; D is possibly TRBD1 (6 bases). The germline gives CDR1 SGHNT, CDR2 YYREEE (reference sequence). The CDR3 has 13 residues. The V end was cut by 4 bases, the J end by 6 bases, with 14 bases between. The CDR3 sequence is CASSGPTGREQYF. CDR3 coding DNA: TGTGCCAGCAGCGGGCCTACAGGGCGCGAGCAGTACTTC.

The table lists this clone with many counts. The chain uses TRBV4-2 and TRBJ2-7; weak D call: TRBD1 (5 bases). The germline CDR1 and CDR2 sequences are LGHNA and YNFKEQ. V was clipped by 0 bases and J by 6 bases, with 12 bases between them. CDR3 length: 14 residues. Here the CDR3 reads CASSQDIARAEQYF. The CDR3 nucleotides read TGTGCCAGCAGCCAAGATATAGCCAGGGCCGAGCAGTACTTC.

A few counts support this clone. The chain employs TRBV29-1 and TRBJ2-2, with TRBD1 matching 9 bases. The CDR3 consists of 14 residues. V trimming: 6 bases; J trimming: 6 bases; junction bases outside the gene matches: 8. The germline CDR1 and CDR2 sequences are SQVTM and ANQGSEA. CDR3 in amino acids: CSVRGQGAAGELFF. The CDR3 DNA sequence: TGCAGCGTCCGGGGACAGGGAGCGGCCGGGGAGCTGTTTTTT.

J is TRBJ2-1 and V is TRBV6-5, with TRBD2 matching over 9 bases. J was trimmed by 0 bases and V by 5 bases; bases with no gene match: 2. The V gene's germline CDR1 is MNHEY and CDR2 SVGAGI. The CDR3 contains 15 residues. Here the CDR3 DNA reads TGTGCCAGCAGTCGAGCGGGGGGCTCCTACAATGAGCAGTTCTTC. Translated, it gives CASSRAGGSYNEQFF.

Ten or more counts support this clone. The J gene is TRBJ2-5, the V gene TRBV2; the match to TRBD1 covers 7 bases. Germline-derived CDR1 and CDR2 are SNHLY and FYNNEI. The J segment lost 9 bases and the V segment lost 5 bases, leaving 6 bases of the junction unmatched. The CDR3 covers 12 residues. CDR3 in DNA: TGTGCCAGCAGTAGGACAGGTTGGGCCCAGTACTTC. Its protein product is CASSRTGWAQYF.

This clone was observed at least ten times. V usage is TRBV11-3 and J usage is TRBJ2-2, with D possibly being TRBD1 (7 bases). Trimming left V 5 bases short and J 5 bases short, with 18 bases between. Looked up from germline, CDR1 is SGHNT and CDR2 is YENEEA. This CDR3 has 16 amino acids. CDR3 coding DNA: TGTGCCAGCAGCCAAGGGGGCGCGGCGGGGACCGGGGAGCTGTTTTTT. Translating it yields CASSQGGAAGTGELFF. Complete variable domain (other parts from reference TRBV11-3 and TRBJ2-2): EAGVVQSPRYKIIEKKQPVAFWCNPISGHNTLYWYLQNLGQGPELLIRYENEEAVDDSQLPKDRFSAERLKGVDSTLKIQPAELGDSAVYLCASSQGGAAGTGELFFGEGSRLTVL.

This clone was picked up a small number of times. This chain links TRBV7-9 with TRBJ2-3, with 11 positions matching TRBD2. J was trimmed by 5 bases and V by 4 bases; bases with no gene match: 8. In germline, CDR1 is SEHNR, CDR2 FQNEAQ (reference sequence). CDR3 length: 16 residues. Written as DNA, the CDR3 is TGTGCCAGCAGCTCACTAGCGGGAGCTATAAGAGATACGCAGTATTTT. Its translation is CASSSLAGAIRDTQYF.

This clone was detected ten times or more. This rearrangement joins TRBV5-1 to TRBJ2-2, with 9 nucleotides matching TRBD2. This CDR3 region has 15 residues. In germline, CDR1 is SGHRS, CDR2 YFSETQ. Trimming at V came to 0 bases and at J to 5 bases, leaving 2 bases not matched to a gene. The chain's CDR3 is CASSLGLAETGELFF. CDR3 in DNA: TGCGCCAGCAGCTTGGGACTAGCGGAGACCGGGGAGCTGTTTTTT.

This clone is medium-sized. The chain couples TRBV5-1 to TRBJ2-5; 14 nucleotides agree with TRBD2. The CDR3 is 16 residues long. Germline CDR1 is SGHRS and CDR2 is YFSETQ. Unmatched junction bases numbered 1, after V lost 2 bases and J lost 1 base. In nucleotides, the CDR3 is TGCGCCAGCAGCTTCGGGACTAGCGGGGGCCAAGAGACCCAGTACTTC. Amino acids: CASSFGTSGGQETQYF. The full variable domain, its missing parts supplied by reference TRBV5-1 and TRBJ2-5, is KAGVTQTPRYLIKTRGQQVTLSCSPISGHRSVSWYQQTPGQGLQFLFEYFSETQRNKGNFPGRFSGRQFSNSRSEMNVSTLELGDSALYLCASSFGTSGGQETQYFGPGTRLLVL.

This clone was detected ten times or more. The chain has TRBV27 and TRBJ2-1; 8 bases are shared with TRBD1. The CDR3 spans 16 residues. Germline values: CDR1 MNHEY, CDR2 SMNVEV (reference sequence). Germline trimming cut 2 bases from V and 7 bases from J; bases unmatched to any gene: 10. The CDR3 spells CASSLAPSGTGNEQFF. Written as DNA, the CDR3 is TGTGCCAGCAGTTTAGCTCCCTCCGGGACAGGTAATGAGCAGTTCTTC.

This clone occurred many times. The rearrangement joins TRBV11-3 to TRBJ2-3; weak D call: TRBD2 (5 bases). Between the trimmed V and J ends, which lost 5 bases and 4 bases, there was a span of 10 bases. Germline assignment: CDR1 SGHNT and CDR2 YENEEA. The CDR3 is 13 residues long. The CDR3 DNA reads as TGTGCCAGCAGCGACGGGGATGCAGATACGCAGTATTTT. Residues: CASSDGDADTQYF.

This clone was counted many times. The chain uses TRBV12-3 or TRBV12-4 and TRBJ2-5; 15 bases are shared with TRBD2. The CDR3 totals 18 residues. The junction had 9 bases not matched to a gene; V was cut back by 5 bases and J by 2 bases. CDR3 coding DNA: TGTGCCAGCAGTAAGGGGACTAGCGGGGGGAGACGACAAGAGACCCAGTACTTC. It specifies CASSKGTSGGRRQETQYF.

This clone was observed many times. The chain recombines TRBV19 with TRBJ1-2; weak D call: TRBD1 (5 bases). Germline V CDR1 and CDR2: LNHDA, SQIVND (reference sequence). Trimming cost V 6 bases and J 6 bases, with 20 bases left between them. This CDR3 has 15 amino acids. CDR3 DNA sequence: TGTGCCAGTAGGGCTGGGGGGAGTAGAGAAAATGGCTACACCTTC. Its protein product is CASRAGGSRENGYTF.

The table lists this clone with many counts. The genes are TRBV28 and TRBJ1-2; 12 bases are shared with TRBD1. With V trimmed by 5 bases and J by 8 bases, 6 bases remained unmatched. CDR1 is MDHEN and CDR2 is SYDVKM in the germline V gene. This CDR3 has 14 residues. The chain's CDR3 is CASSPGQGAGGYTF. CDR3 in DNA: TGTGCCAGCAGTCCGGGACAGGGGGCGGGAGGCTACACCTTC.

This clone appeared many times. J is TRBJ2-1 and V is TRBV7-9; TRBD1 matches at 9 bases. The CDR3 has 15 amino acids. The V and J ends lost 5 bases and 1 base, in that order; junction bases with no gene match: 3. CDR1 is SEHNR and CDR2 is FQNEAQ in the germline V gene (reference sequence). The CDR3 protein is CASSPQGASYNEQFF. The CDR3 DNA reads as TGTGCCAGCAGCCCACAGGGGGCGTCCTACAATGAGCAGTTCTTC.

This clone has at least ten counts. The J gene is TRBJ2-3, the V gene TRBV12-3 or TRBV12-4; 7 nucleotides line up with TRBD1. CDR3 size: 14 residues. V trimming: 3 bases; J trimming: 1 base; junction bases outside the gene matches: 1. DNA for the CDR3: TGTGCCAGCAGTTTGGGACAGCGCACAGATACGCAGTATTTT. As protein: CASSLGQRTDTQYF.

This clone came up many times. DNA for the CDR3: TGTGCCAGCAGCCCCAGGGGGCGCGGAGCTTTCTTT. This gives the protein CASSPRGRGAFF. The chain is built from TRBV12-3 or TRBV12-4 and TRBJ1-1, with 8 bases identical to TRBD1. V shed 6 bases, J shed 10 bases, and the junction held 7 bases outside the gene matches. The CDR3 covers 12 residues.

This clone was counted ten times or more. The rearrangement uses TRBV5-6 and TRBJ1-2; TRBD1 matches at 7 bases. The CDR3 is 13 residues long. Germline CDR1 SGHDT, CDR2 YYEEEE. The V segment lost 4 bases and the J segment 3 bases; nucleotides outside the gene matches: 3. CDR3 protein: CASSMDRYYGYTF. The CDR3 DNA reads as TGTGCCAGCAGCATGGACAGGTACTATGGCTACACCTTC. The variable domain in full, with the rest retrieved from reference TRBV5-6 and TRBJ1-2, is DAGVTQSPTHLIKTRGQQVTLRCSPKSGHDTVSWYQQALGQGPQFIFQYYEEEERQRGNFPDRFSGHQFPNYSSELNVNALLLGDSALYLCASSMDRYYGYTFGSGTRLTVV.

This clone has at least ten counts. This chain uses TRBV12-3 or TRBV12-4 with TRBJ2-2; D unresolved. The germline V and J ends were trimmed by 3 bases and 6 bases, with 14 bases remaining between them. The CDR3 is 15 amino acids. Here the CDR3 DNA reads TGTGCCAGCAGTTTGATTCTCTCACTGGCCGGGGAGCTGTTTTTT. It translates to CASSLILSLAGELFF.

There are many counts of this clone. The rearrangement links TRBV12-3 or TRBV12-4 to TRBJ1-1; D remains ambiguous. This CDR3 region has 14 residues. The V gene lost 3 bases and the J gene lost 0 bases, with 8 bases spanning the gap. In DNA form, the CDR3 reads TGTGCCAGCAGTTTTCTCAGGATGAACACTGAAGCTTTCTTT. It encodes CASSFLRMNTEAFF.